One TCR beta chain is described in this entry. The antigen remains unidentified. The library targeted TCRbeta and was prepared with unique molecular identifiers. TCRdb independently ran MiXCR on the PCR reads; one entry per CDR3 protein. This sample has a few hundred thousand distinct CDR3 sequences, with 25% to 30% found just once. CDR3 length: 13 amino acids. V gave up 6 bases and J gave up 4 bases, with 12 bases separating them. Per germline, CDR1 SNHLY and CDR2 FYNNEI. This sample was included in a study of T-cell reconstitution after alpha-beta-depleted transplantation in children. General study points: T cells produced anew were the main source of T-cell counts and diversity one year after transplant. Diversity of TCRbeta at day 60 was high in some patients, arising from surviving recipient T cells and thymic progenitors. Where alpha-beta T cells came from about two months after transplant was reportedly several hundred expanded graft clones.

The material sequenced was PBMCs, taken before TCRalphabeta/CD19-depleted stem cell transplant. The sequence derives from a boy under two years old with Wiskott-Aldrich syndrome, due to receive a stem cell transplant. This chain joins TRBV2 and TRBJ1-1, with D possibly being TRBD1 (5 bases). This chain's CDR3 is CASRATGVTEAFF. The CDR3 coding sequence is TGTGCCAGCAGAGCAACAGGTGTCACTGAAGCTTTCTTT.